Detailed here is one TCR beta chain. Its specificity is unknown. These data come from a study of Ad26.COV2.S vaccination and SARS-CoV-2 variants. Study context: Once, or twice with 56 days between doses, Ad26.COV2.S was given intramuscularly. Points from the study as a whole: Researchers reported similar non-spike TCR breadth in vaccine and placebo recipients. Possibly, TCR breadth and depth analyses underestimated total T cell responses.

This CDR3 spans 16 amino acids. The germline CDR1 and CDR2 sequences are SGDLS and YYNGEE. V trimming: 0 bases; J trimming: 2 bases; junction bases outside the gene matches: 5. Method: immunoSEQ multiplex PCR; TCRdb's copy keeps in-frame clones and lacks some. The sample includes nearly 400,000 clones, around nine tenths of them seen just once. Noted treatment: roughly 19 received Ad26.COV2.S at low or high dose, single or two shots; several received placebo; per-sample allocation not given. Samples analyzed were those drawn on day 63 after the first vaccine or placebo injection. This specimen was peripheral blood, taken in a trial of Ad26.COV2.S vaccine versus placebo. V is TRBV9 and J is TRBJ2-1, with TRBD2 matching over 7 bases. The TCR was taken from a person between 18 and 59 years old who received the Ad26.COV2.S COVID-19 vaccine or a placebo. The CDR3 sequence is CASSVVGGGPYNEQFF. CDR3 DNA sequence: TGTGCCAGCAGCGTAGTGGGGGGAGGGCCCTACAATGAGCAGTTCTTC.